The present T cell receptor (beta chain) was sequenced within a study of blood T cells in healthy people across ages. Study observations and caveats: The lack of PBMC sorting stopped any conclusive naive versus antigen-experienced comparison.

Primers used in a second PCR of roughly 7 to 12 cycles were a sample-barcoded 5' primer and a J-beta primer mix. Individual samples furnished no less than 3 million CDR3-containing paired-end reads apiece. TCRdb reanalysed the 5' RACE reads using MiXCR and keeps one entry per CDR3 protein. This table holds around 1,600,000 distinct CDR3 sequences, approximately 42% found once. Deletions cut 2 bases from V and 3 bases from J, with 12 bases between. Looked up from germline, CDR1 is SGHKS and CDR2 is YYEKEE (reference sequence). The CDR3 length is 14 residues. With respect to this clonotype: Its antigen is not known.

Each sample used at least 6 million PBMCs. The rearrangement links TRBV5-5 to TRBJ2-7; D is perhaps TRBD1 (5 bases). The sequence derives from a woman between 18 and 29 years old in good health. Sequencing was carried out using blood. As DNA, the CDR3 is TGTGCCAGCAGCTTTGGTAGGGGATTCTACGAGCAGTACTTC. Protein: CASSFGRGFYEQYF.